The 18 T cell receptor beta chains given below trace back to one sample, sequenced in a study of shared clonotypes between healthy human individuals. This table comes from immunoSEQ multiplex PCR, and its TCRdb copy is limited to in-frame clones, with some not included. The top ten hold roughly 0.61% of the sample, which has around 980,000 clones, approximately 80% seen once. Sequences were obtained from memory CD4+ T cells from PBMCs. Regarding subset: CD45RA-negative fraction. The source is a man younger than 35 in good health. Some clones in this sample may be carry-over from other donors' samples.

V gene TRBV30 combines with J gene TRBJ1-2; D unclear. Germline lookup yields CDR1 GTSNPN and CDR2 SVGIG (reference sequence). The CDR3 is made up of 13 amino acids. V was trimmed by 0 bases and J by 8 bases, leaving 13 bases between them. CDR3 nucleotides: TGTGCCTGGAGTGTCGTGGGCAAAGGAGGCTACACCTTC. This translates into CAWSVVGKGGYTF.

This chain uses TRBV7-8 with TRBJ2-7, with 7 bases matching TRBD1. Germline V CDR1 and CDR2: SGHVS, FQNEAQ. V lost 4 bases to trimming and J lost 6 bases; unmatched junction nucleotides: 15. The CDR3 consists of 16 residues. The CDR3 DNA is TGTGCCAGCAGCTCCCTACTTCGACAGGGTAGGATCGAGCAGTACTTC. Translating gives CASSSLLRQGRIEQYF.

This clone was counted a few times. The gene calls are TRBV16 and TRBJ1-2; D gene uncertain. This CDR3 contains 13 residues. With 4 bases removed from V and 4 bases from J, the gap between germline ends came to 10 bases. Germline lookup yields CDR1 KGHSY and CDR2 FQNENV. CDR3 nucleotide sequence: TGTGCCAGCAGCCCCCGCAATACCTATGGCTACACCTTC. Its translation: CASSPRNTYGYTF.

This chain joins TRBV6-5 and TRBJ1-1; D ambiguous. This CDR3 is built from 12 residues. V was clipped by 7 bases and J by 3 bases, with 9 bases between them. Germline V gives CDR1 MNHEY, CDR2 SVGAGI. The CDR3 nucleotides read TGTGCCAGCACCTCCATGTACACTGAAGCTTTCTTT. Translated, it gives CASTSMYTEAFF.

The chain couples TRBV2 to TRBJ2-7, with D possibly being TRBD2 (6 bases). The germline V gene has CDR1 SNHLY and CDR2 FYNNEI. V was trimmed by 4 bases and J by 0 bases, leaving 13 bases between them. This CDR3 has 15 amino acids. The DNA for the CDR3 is TGTGCCAGCAGTGGACCCGGGGGTAGCTCCTACGAGCAGTACTTC. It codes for CASSGPGGSSYEQYF. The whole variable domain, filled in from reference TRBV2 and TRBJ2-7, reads EPEVTQTPSHQVTQMGQEVILRCVPISNHLYFYWYRQILGQKVEFLVSFYNNEISEKSEIFDDQFSVERPDGSNFTLKIRSTKLEDSAMYFCASSGPGGSSYEQYFGPGTRLTVT.

The CDR3 region has the DNA TGTGCCAGCAGAACAGACAGGGTGGGCGGCTACACCTTC. Encoded protein: CASRTDRVGGYTF. This rearrangement joins TRBV2 to TRBJ1-2; 7 bases line up with TRBD1. The CDR3 contains 13 residues. J was trimmed by 8 bases and V by 6 bases; bases with no gene match: 9. Germline loops: CDR1 SNHLY, CDR2 FYNNEI.

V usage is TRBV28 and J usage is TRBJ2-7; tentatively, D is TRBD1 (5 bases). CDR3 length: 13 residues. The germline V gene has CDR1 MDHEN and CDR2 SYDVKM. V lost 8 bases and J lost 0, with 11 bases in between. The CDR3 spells CASWGSNSYEQYF. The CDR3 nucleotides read TGTGCCAGCTGGGGCTCCAACTCCTACGAGCAGTACTTC.

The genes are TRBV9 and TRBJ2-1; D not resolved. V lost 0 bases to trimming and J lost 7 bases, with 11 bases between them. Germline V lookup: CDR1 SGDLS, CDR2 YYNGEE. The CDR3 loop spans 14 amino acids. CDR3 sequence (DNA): TGTGCCAGCAGCGTAGAGGCTCGTGGGAATGAGCAGTTCTTC. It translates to CASSVEARGNEQFF.

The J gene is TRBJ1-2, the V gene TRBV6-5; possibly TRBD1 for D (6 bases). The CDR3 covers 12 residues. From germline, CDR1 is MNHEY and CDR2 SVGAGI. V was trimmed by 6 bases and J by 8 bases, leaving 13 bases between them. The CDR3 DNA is TGTGCCAGCAGAAAGGGGGGAGACGGCTACACCTTC. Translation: CASRKGGDGYTF.

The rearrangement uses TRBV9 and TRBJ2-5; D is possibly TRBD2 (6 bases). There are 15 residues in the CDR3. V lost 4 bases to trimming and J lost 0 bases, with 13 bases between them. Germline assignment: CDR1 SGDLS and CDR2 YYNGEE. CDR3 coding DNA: TGTGCCAGCAGCCCAGCGGGCCGTTACCAAGAGACCCAGTACTTC. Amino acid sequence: CASSPAGRYQETQYF.

CDR3 sequence reads: CASSRQELNTEAFF. As DNA, the CDR3 is TGTGCCAGCAGTCGACAGGAGCTGAACACTGAAGCTTTCTTT. The chain has TRBV28 and TRBJ1-1, with D possibly TRBD1 on 6 matching bases. Trimming took 5 bases from V and 0 from J, leaving 10 bases between them. The CDR3 totals 14 residues. Germline V gene sequence: CDR1 MDHEN, CDR2 SYDVKM.

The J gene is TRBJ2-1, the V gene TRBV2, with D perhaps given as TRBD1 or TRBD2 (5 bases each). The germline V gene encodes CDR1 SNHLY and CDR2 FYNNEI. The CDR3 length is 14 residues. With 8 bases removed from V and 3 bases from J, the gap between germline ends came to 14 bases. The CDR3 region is CASRRDGYYNEQFF. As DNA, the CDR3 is TGTGCCAGCCGCCGGGACGGATACTACAATGAGCAGTTCTTC.

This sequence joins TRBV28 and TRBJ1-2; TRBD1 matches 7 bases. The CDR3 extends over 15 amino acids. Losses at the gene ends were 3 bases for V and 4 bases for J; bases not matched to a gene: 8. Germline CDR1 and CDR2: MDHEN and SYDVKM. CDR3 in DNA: TGTGCCAGCAGTTTGGCGAACAGGGGCGGCTATGGCTACACCTTC. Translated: CASSLANRGGYGYTF.

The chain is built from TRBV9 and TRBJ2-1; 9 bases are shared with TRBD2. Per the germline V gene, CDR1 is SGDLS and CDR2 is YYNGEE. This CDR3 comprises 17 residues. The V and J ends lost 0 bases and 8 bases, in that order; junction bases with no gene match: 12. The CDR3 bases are TGTGCCAGCAGCGTAGCTGAGGGCGGGAGGGCCAGGGATGAGCAGTTCTTC. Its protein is CASSVAEGGRARDEQFF.

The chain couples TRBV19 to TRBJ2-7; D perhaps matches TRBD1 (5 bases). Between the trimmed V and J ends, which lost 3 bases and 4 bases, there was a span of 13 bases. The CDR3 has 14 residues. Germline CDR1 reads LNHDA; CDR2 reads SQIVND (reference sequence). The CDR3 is CASSMQDMTYEQYF. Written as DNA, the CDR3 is TGTGCCAGTAGTATGCAGGACATGACATACGAGCAGTACTTC. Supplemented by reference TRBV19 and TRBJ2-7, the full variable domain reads DGGITQSPKYLFRKEGQNVTLSCEQNLNHDAMYWYRQDPGQGLRLIYYSQIVNDFQKGDIAEGYSVSREKKESFPLTVTSAQKNPTAFYLCASSMQDMTYEQYFGPGTRLTVT.

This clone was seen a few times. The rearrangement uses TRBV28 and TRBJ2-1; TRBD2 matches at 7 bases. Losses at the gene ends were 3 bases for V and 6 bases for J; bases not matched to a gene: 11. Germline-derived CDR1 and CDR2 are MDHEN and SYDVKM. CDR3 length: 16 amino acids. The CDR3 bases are TGTGCCAGCAGTTTCATTAGCGGGCGCCAACCCAATGAGCAGTTCTTC. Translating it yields CASSFISGRQPNEQFF. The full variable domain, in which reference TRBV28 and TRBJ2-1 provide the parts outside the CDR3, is DVKVTQSSRYLVKRTGEKVFLECVQDMDHENMFWYRQDPGLGLRLIYFSYDVKMKEKGDIPEGYSVSREKKERFSLILESASTNQTSMYLCASSFISGRQPNEQFFGPGTRLTVL.

The CDR3 nucleotides read TGTGCCAGCCGGACTAGCGGGAAACGCCAAGAGACCCAGTACTTC. Its protein is CASRTSGKRQETQYF. This chain uses TRBV25-1 with TRBJ2-5; 12 bases align to TRBD2. This CDR3 region has 15 residues. V lost 8 bases, J lost 1 base, and 5 bases stayed unmatched. Germline V gene sequence: CDR1 MGHDK, CDR2 SYGVNS.

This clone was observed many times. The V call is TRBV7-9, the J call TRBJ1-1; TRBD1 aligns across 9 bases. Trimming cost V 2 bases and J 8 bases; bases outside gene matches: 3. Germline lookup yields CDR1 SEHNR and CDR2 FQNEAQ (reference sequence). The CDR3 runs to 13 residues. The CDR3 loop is CASSLYGTGEAFF. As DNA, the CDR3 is TGTGCCAGCAGCTTATACGGGACAGGGGAAGCTTTCTTT.